This T cell receptor (beta chain) was identified in a study of T cell changes during pregnancy in multiple sclerosis. The germline CDR1 and CDR2 sequences are SEHNR and FQNEAQ (reference sequence). This CDR3 has 16 amino acids. V was trimmed by 5 bases and J by 3 bases, leaving 20 bases between them. Using immunoSEQ multiplex PCR, the repertoire was profiled, and TCRdb retains in-frame clones only, with some absent. The sample consists of under 45,000 clones, about 88% of them appearing once. The receptor's source is a female donor with multiple sclerosis, enrolled in a pregnancy study. The sequencing used CD8+ T cells from peripheral blood mononuclear cells, collected in the first trimester of pregnancy. The chain combines TRBV7-9 with TRBJ2-7; TRBD1 might be the D (6 bases). CDR3 nucleotide sequence: TGTGCCAGCAGCACTGGGACACCTCCTGTCATCTACGAGCAGTACTTC. Its protein product is CASSTGTPPVIYEQYF.